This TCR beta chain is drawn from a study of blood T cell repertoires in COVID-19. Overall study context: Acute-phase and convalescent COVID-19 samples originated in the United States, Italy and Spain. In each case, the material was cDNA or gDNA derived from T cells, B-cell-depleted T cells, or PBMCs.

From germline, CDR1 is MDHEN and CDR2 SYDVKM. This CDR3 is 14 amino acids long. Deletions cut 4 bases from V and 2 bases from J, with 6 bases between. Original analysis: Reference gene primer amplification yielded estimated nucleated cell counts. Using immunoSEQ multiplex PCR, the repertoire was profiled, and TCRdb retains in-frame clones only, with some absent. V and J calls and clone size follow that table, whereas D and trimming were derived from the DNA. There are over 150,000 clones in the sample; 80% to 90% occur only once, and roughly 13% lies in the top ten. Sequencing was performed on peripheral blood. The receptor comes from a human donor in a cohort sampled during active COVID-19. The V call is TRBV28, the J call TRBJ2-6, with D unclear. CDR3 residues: CASSSFPGANVLTF. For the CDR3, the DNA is TGTGCCAGCAGTTCGTTTCCTGGGGCCAACGTCCTGACTTTC.